This paragraph reports one T cell receptor beta chain. Germline and junction disagree at one end, which may indicate a read error. The entry originates in a study of molecular identifiers for immune sequencing clone quantification. Germline V gene sequence: CDR1 LGHNA, CDR2 YSLEER. This CDR3 has 20 amino acids. Previously described methods and listed TCR primers were used for bulk TCR libraries. TCRdb redid the calling of the PCR reads with MiXCR, one entry per CDR3 protein. The table includes approximately 680,000 distinct CDR3 sequences, 25% detected once. The chain has TRBV4-3 and TRBJ2-2, with 11 bases aligning to TRBD1. The sequenced sample consisted of naive CD8+ T cells from blood, with Jurkat cell RNA spiked in. The subset was: FACS-sorted CD8+CD4-CCR7+CD45RA+ naive T cells. The TCR was taken from a human donor in good health. Some libraries in this study had Jurkat cell RNA spiked in. The CDR3 is CASSQDDPGTGGWNTRELFF. The CDR3, as DNA: TGCGCCAGCAGCCAAGATGATCCCGGGACAGGGGGATGGAACACCAGGGAGCTGTTTTTT.